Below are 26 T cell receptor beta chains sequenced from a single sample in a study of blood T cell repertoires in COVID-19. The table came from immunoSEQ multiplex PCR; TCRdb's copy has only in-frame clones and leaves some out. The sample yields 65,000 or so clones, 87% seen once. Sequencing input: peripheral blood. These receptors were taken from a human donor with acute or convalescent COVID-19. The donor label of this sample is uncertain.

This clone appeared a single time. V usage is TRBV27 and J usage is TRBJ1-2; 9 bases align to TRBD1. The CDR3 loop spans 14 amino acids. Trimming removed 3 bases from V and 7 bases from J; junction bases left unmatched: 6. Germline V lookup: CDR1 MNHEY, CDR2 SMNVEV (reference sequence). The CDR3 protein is CASSFTGGEGGYTF. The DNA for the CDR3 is TGTGCCAGCAGTTTTACAGGGGGCGAGGGTGGCTACACCTTC.

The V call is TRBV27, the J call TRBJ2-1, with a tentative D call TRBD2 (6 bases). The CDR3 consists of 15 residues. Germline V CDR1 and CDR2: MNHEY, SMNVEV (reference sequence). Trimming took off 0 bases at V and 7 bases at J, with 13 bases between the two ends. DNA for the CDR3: TGTGCCAGCAGTTTATCCCGGCCGGGGAGGAATGAGCAGTTCTTC. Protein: CASSLSRPGRNEQFF.

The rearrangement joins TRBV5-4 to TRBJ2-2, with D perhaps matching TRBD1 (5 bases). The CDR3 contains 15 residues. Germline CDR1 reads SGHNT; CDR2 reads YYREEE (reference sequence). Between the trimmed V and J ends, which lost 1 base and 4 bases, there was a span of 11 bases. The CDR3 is CASSLFSGLTGELFF. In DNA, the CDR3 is TGTGCCAGCAGCTTGTTTTCAGGGCTCACCGGGGAGCTGTTTTTT.

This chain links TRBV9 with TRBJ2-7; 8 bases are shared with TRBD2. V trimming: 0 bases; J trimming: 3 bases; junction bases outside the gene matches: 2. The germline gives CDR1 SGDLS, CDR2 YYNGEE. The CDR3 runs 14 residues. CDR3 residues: CASSVGGLGYEQYF. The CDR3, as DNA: TGTGCCAGCAGCGTAGGGGGACTAGGCTACGAGCAGTACTTC. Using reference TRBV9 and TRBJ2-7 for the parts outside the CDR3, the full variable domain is DSGVTQTPKHLITATGQRVTLRCSPRSGDLSVYWYQQSLDQGLQFLIQYYNGEERAKGNILERFSAQQFPDLHSELNLSSLELGDSALYFCASSVGGLGYEQYFGPGTRLTVT.

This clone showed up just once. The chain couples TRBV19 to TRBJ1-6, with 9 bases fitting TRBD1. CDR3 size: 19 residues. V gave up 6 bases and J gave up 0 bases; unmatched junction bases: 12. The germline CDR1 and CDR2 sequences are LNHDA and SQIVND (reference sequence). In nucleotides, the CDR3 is TGTGCCAGTAGGGACGGACAGGGGCAAGATAGCTCCTATAATTCACCCCTCCACTTT. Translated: CASRDGQGQDSSYNSPLHF.

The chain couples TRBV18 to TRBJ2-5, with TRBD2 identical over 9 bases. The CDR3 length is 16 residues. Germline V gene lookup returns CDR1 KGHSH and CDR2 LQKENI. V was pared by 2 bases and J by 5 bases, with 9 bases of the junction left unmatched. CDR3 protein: CASSPFSGSTLETQYF. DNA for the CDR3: TGTGCCAGCTCACCATTTAGCGGGAGTACGCTGGAGACCCAGTACTTC.

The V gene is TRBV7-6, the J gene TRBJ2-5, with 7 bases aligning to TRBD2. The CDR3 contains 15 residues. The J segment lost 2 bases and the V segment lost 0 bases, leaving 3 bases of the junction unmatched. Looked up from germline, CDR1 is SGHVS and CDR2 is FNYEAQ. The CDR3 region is CASSLAGTTQETQYF. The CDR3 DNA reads TGTGCCAGCAGCTTAGCTGGGACTACACAAGAGACCCAGTACTTC.

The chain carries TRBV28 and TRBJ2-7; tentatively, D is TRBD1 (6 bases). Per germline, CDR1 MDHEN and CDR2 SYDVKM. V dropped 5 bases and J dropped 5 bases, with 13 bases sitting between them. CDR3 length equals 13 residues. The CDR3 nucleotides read TGTGCCAGCAGTGCACAGGGATACGACGAGCAGTACTTC. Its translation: CASSAQGYDEQYF.

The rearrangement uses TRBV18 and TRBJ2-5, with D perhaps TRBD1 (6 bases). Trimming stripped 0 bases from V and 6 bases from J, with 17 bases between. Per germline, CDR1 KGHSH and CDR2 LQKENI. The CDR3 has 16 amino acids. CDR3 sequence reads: CASSPPTAGQRQTQYF. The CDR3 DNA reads TGTGCCAGCTCACCACCAACTGCCGGACAGAGGCAGACCCAGTACTTC.

Here the CDR3 DNA reads TGCAGTGCTAGTCCGGGACAGGGGGCCCACGAGCAGTACTTC. Encoded protein: CSASPGQGAHEQYF. The genes are TRBV20-1 and TRBJ2-7, with 12 nucleotides matching TRBD1. CDR1 and CDR2 from the germline V gene are DFQATT and SNEGSKA (reference sequence). Trimming cost V 3 bases and J 5 bases; bases outside gene matches: 5. The CDR3 has 14 residues.

CDR3 sequence reads: CASSLGAGQASTQYF. CDR3 nucleotides: TGCGCCAGCAGCTTGGGAGCGGGCCAAGCTTCCACCCAGTACTTC. The chain links TRBV5-1 to TRBJ2-5; D is possibly TRBD2 (6 bases). This CDR3 spans 15 amino acids. Germline V gives CDR1 SGHRS, CDR2 YFSETQ. V was clipped by 0 bases and J by 8 bases, with 17 bases between them.

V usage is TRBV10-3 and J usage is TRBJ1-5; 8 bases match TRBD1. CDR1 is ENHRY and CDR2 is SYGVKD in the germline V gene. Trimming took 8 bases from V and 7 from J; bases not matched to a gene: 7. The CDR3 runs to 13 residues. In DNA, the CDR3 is TGTGCCATCCAGGACAGGGTGGGCCAGCCCCAGCATTTT. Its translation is CAIQDRVGQPQHF.

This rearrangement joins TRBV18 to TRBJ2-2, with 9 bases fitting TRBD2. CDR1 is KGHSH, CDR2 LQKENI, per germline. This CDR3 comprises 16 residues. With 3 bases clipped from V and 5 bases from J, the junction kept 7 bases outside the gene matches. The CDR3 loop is CASSPGTSMTTGELFF. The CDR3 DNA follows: TGTGCCAGCTCACCCGGGACTAGCATGACTACCGGGGAGCTGTTTTTT.

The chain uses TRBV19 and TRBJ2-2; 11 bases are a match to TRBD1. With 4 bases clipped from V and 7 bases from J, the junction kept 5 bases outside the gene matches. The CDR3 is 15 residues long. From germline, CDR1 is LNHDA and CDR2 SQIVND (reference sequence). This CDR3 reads CASSTDRGLGGELFF. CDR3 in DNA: TGTGCCAGTAGTACGGACAGGGGGCTGGGCGGGGAGCTGTTTTTT.

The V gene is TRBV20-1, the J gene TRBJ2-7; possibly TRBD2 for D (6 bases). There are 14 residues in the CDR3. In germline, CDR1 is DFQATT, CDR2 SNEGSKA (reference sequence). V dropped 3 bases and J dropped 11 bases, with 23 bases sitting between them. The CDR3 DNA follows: TGCAGTGCTAGTATTGGGACTCAGATCACCGGAGAGTACTTC. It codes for CSASIGTQITGEYF.

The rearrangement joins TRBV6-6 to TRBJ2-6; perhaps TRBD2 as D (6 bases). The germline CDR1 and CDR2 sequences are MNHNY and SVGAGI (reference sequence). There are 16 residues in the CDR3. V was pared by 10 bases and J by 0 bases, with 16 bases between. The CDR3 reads CATRKGLFSGANVLTF. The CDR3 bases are TGTGCCACCCGAAAGGGACTCTTCTCTGGGGCCAACGTCCTGACTTTC.

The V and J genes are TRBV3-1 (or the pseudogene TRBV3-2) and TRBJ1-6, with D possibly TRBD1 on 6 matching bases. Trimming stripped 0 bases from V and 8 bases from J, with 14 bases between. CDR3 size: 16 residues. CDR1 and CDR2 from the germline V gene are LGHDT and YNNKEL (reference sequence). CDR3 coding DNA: TGTGCCAGCAGCCAAGAGGGGGGGCTCCGGGATTCACCCCTCCACTTT. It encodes CASSQEGGLRDSPLHF.

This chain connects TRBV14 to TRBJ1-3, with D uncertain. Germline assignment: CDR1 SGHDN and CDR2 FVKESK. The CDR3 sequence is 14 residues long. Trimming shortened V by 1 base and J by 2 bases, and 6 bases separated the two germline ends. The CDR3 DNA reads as TGTGCCAGCAGCCAAGTGGAGACTGGAAACACCATATATTTT. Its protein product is CASSQVETGNTIYF.

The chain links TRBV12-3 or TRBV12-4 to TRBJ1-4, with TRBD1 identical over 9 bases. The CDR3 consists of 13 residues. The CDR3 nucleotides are TGTGCTTCGGGACAGGGCCCTAATGAAAAACTGTTTTTT. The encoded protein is CASGQGPNEKLFF.

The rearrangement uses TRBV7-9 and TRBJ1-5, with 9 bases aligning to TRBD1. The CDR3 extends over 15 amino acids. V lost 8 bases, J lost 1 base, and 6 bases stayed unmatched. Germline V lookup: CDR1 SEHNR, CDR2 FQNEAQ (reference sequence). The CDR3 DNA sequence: TGTGCCAGCTGCGGACAGGGGTCGAGCAATCAGCCCCAGCATTTT. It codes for CASCGQGSSNQPQHF.

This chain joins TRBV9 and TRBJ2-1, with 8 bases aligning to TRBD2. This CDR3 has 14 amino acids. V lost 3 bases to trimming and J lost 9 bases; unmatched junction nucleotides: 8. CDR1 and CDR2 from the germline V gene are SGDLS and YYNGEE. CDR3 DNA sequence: TGTGCCAGCAGCGCGGGACTAGAGATAGGTGAGCAGTTCTTC. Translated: CASSAGLEIGEQFF.

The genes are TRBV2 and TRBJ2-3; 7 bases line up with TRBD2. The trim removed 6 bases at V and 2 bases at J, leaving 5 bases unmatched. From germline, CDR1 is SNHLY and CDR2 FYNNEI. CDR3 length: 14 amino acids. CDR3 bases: TGTGCCAGCAGGGCACTAGCGAACACAGATACGCAGTATTTT. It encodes CASRALANTDTQYF. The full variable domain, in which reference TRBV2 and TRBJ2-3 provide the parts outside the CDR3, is EPEVTQTPSHQVTQMGQEVILRCVPISNHLYFYWYRQILGQKVEFLVSFYNNEISEKSEIFDDQFSVERPDGSNFTLKIRSTKLEDSAMYFCASRALANTDTQYFGPGTRLTVL.

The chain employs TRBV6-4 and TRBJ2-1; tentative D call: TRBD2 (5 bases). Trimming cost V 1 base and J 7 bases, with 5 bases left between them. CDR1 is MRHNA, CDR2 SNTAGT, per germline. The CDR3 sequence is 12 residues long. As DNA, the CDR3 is TGTGCCAGCAGTGACTGGAGGAATGAGCAGTTCTTC. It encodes CASSDWRNEQFF.

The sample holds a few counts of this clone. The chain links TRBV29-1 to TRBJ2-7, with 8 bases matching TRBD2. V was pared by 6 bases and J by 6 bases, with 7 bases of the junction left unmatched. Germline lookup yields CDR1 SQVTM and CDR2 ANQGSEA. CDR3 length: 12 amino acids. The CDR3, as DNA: TGCAGCGTCCGAGCGGGAGTGGGCGAGCAGTACTTC. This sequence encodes CSVRAGVGEQYF.

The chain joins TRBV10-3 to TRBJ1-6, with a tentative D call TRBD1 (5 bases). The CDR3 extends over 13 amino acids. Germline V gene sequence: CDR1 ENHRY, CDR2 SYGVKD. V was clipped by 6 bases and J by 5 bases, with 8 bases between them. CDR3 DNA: TGTGCCATCAGGTGGGGGGATAATTCACCCCTCCACTTT. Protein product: CAIRWGDNSPLHF.

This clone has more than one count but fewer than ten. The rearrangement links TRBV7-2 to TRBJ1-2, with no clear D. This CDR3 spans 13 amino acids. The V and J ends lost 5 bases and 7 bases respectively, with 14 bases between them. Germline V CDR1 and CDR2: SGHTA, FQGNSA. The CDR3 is CASSPTLQSGYTF. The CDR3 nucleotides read TGTGCCAGCAGCCCAACCCTACAGAGTGGCTACACCTTC.